This T cell receptor beta chain was sequenced during a study of tumor-infiltrating lymphocytes in primary liver carcinoma. About the study: With diameters of about 4.2 to 10 cm, tumors were stage T1-T3 N0M0. General observations from the study: Significantly larger top-250-clone fractions were found in tumors than in blood (p = 0.039).

As concerns this clonotype: The antigen is undetermined.

The CDR3 consists of 15 residues. Germline assignment: CDR1 SGHVS and CDR2 FQNEAQ. The germline V and J ends were trimmed by 0 bases and 2 bases, with 10 bases remaining between them. The template, approximately 500 ng total RNA, yielded TCR beta cDNA made with a constant-region primer. Libraries covering TCR beta were generated through three nested multiplex PCR rounds (using a slightly modified ARM-PCR). The first two PCR rounds, approximately 11 cycles each, used TRBV1-TRBV30 forward primers and a C-beta reverse primer. One entry per CDR3 protein, called by TCRdb with MiXCR from the multiplex PCR reads. Among more than 100,000 distinct CDR3 sequences listed, nearly 70% were seen once. Unsorted bulk tissue, roughly 20-34 mg of it, served as the source for co-extraction of RNA and DNA. Surgeons treated the primary liver carcinoma of the patients by surgical resection.

Sequencing was performed on tumor-adjacent normal liver tissue. The V and J genes are TRBV7-8 and TRBJ2-5; D perhaps matches TRBD1 (5 bases). The receptor's source is a woman in her sixties with primary liver carcinoma and hepatitis B virus infection. The CDR3 is CASSLAQGLQETQYF. The CDR3 nucleotides are TGTGCCAGCAGCTTAGCGCAGGGTTTGCAAGAGACCCAGTACTTC.